The rows below give T cell receptor beta chains drawn from one sample of a study of T-cell reconstitution after alpha-beta-depleted transplantation in children. TCRdb re-derived calls from the PCR reads in MiXCR, one entry per CDR3 protein. The repertoire holds approximately 650,000 distinct CDR3 sequences, with over 10% as singletons. The sequences come from PBMCs, collected before TCRalphabeta/CD19-depleted stem cell transplant. The receptors here all came from a girl aged 2 to 10 with congenital amegakaryocytic thrombocytopenia, due to receive a stem cell transplant. The CDR3 runs from the conserved cysteine through the conserved F or W. A D gene is named only where the DNA matches it firmly. Size is omitted from some rows. Given values are once, few, many or a class for expanded clones.

D gene: -; J gene: TRBJ2-3; clone size: few; V gene: TRBV11-2; CDR3 protein: CASSPDGSSTDTQYF; CDR3 DNA: TGTGCCAGCAGCCCGGACGGTTCTAGCACAGATACGCAGTATTTT
D gene: -; J gene: TRBJ2-3; clone size: many; V gene: TRBV20-1; CDR3 protein: CSARDPPTDTQYF; CDR3 DNA: TGCAGTGCTAGAGATCCCCCCACAGATACGCAGTATTTT
D gene: TRBD1; J gene: TRBJ2-3; clone size: many; V gene: TRBV29-1; CDR3 protein: CSLWTGVSDTQYF; CDR3 DNA: TGCAGCCTCTGGACAGGGGTCTCAGATACGCAGTATTTT
D gene: -; J gene: TRBJ2-5; clone size: -; V gene: TRBV5-5; CDR3 protein: CASSLALGRQETQYF; CDR3 DNA: TGTGCCAGCAGCTTGGCCTTGGGGCGCCAAGAGACCCAGTACTTC
D gene: -; J gene: TRBJ2-7; clone size: few; V gene: TRBV10-3; CDR3 protein: CAITARGHSSYEQYF; CDR3 DNA: TGTGCCATCACGGCAAGGGGACACAGCTCCTACGAGCAGTACTTC
D gene: TRBD1; J gene: TRBJ2-1; clone size: many; V gene: TRBV29-1; CDR3 protein: CSASRDSNNEQFF; CDR3 DNA: TGCAGCGCTTCCCGGGACAGTAACAATGAGCAGTTCTTC
D gene: -; J gene: TRBJ2-7; clone size: -; V gene: TRBV19; CDR3 protein: CASSGRSGYEQYF; CDR3 DNA: TGTGCCAGTAGTGGCCGGTCAGGGTACGAGCAGTACTTC
D gene: TRBD2; J gene: TRBJ2-7; clone size: few; V gene: TRBV5-1; CDR3 protein: CASSDTSGPPYEQYF; CDR3 DNA: TGCGCCAGCAGCGATACTAGCGGACCACCCTACGAGCAGTACTTC
D gene: -; J gene: TRBJ2-3; clone size: -; V gene: TRBV15; CDR3 protein: CATSRVTGSTDTQYF; CDR3 DNA: TGTGCCACCAGCAGAGTCACGGGGAGCACAGATACGCAGTATTTT
D gene: -; J gene: TRBJ2-7; clone size: few; V gene: TRBV20-1; CDR3 protein: CSGLWGDSYEQYF; CDR3 DNA: TGCAGTGGCCTATGGGGGGACTCCTACGAGCAGTACTTC
D gene: -; J gene: TRBJ1-2; clone size: -; V gene: TRBV5-1; CDR3 protein: CASSLDSLNYGYTF; CDR3 DNA: TGCGCCAGCAGCTTGGACAGCCTTAACTATGGCTACACCTTC
D gene: -; J gene: TRBJ2-2; clone size: many; V gene: TRBV7-9; CDR3 protein: CASSPSVGLRAGELFF; CDR3 DNA: TGTGCCAGCAGCCCTAGTGTGGGGTTGAGGGCCGGGGAGCTGTTTTTT
D gene: -; J gene: TRBJ2-6; clone size: few; V gene: TRBV12-3/TRBV12-4; CDR3 protein: CASSFRDSGSGANVLTF; CDR3 DNA: TGTGCCAGCAGTTTTAGGGATTCAGGTTCTGGGGCCAACGTCCTGACTTTC
D gene: -; J gene: TRBJ1-4; clone size: few; V gene: TRBV5-6; CDR3 protein: CASSLLSEGEKLFF; CDR3 DNA: TGTGCCAGCAGCTTGTTATCCGAGGGGGAAAAACTGTTTTTT
D gene: -; J gene: TRBJ2-3; clone size: many; V gene: TRBV12-3/TRBV12-4; CDR3 protein: CASSSDLPKTDTQYF; CDR3 DNA: TGTGCCAGCAGTTCGGACTTACCCAAAACAGATACGCAGTATTTT
D gene: -; J gene: TRBJ2-5; clone size: many; V gene: TRBV5-1; CDR3 protein: CASSLRLDGETQYF; CDR3 DNA: TGCGCCAGCAGCTTGAGGCTTGACGGAGAGACCCAGTACTTC
D gene: -; J gene: TRBJ2-7; clone size: many; V gene: TRBV4-1; CDR3 protein: CASSQDPGPTYEQYF; CDR3 DNA: TGCGCCAGCAGCCAAGATCCAGGACCGACCTACGAGCAGTACTTC
D gene: -; J gene: TRBJ2-5; clone size: -; V gene: TRBV5-1; CDR3 protein: CASTPTVTQETQYF; CDR3 DNA: TGCGCCAGCACCCCGACGGTAACTCAAGAGACCCAGTACTTC
D gene: -; J gene: TRBJ1-4; clone size: -; V gene: TRBV12-3/TRBV12-4; CDR3 protein: CASSPWAGENEKLFF; CDR3 DNA: TGTGCCAGCAGCCCTTGGGCCGGGGAAAATGAAAAACTGTTTTTT
D gene: TRBD1; J gene: TRBJ2-1; clone size: -; V gene: TRBV29-1; CDR3 protein: CSVAKGTGNEQFF; CDR3 DNA: TGCAGCGTTGCCAAAGGGACAGGGAATGAGCAGTTCTTC
D gene: TRBD2; J gene: TRBJ2-7; clone size: many; V gene: TRBV5-1; CDR3 protein: CASSLGLAVSFYEQYF; CDR3 DNA: TGCGCCAGCAGCTTGGGACTAGCGGTCTCCTTCTACGAGCAGTACTTC
D gene: -; J gene: TRBJ2-1; clone size: -; V gene: TRBV7-9; CDR3 protein: CASSPANNEQFF; CDR3 DNA: TGTGCCAGCAGCCCTGCGAACAATGAGCAGTTCTTC
D gene: TRBD1; J gene: TRBJ2-6; clone size: -; V gene: TRBV10-1; CDR3 protein: CASSGTGAGANVLTF; CDR3 DNA: TGCGCCAGCTCCGGGACAGGGGCTGGGGCCAACGTCCTGACTTTC
D gene: TRBD2; J gene: TRBJ2-7; clone size: -; V gene: TRBV29-1; CDR3 protein: CSVEGLAGVYEQYF; CDR3 DNA: TGCAGCGTTGAAGGCCTAGCGGGAGTCTACGAGCAGTACTTC
D gene: TRBD2; J gene: TRBJ2-5; clone size: many; V gene: TRBV6-1; CDR3 protein: CASSRLAGAFSETQYF; CDR3 DNA: TGTGCCAGCAGCCGACTAGCGGGGGCCTTTTCAGAGACCCAGTACTTC
D gene: -; J gene: TRBJ2-4; clone size: many; V gene: TRBV29-1; CDR3 protein: CSVGRDPNKNIQYF; CDR3 DNA: TGCAGCGTTGGCCGGGATCCCAACAAAAACATTCAGTACTTC
D gene: TRBD2; J gene: TRBJ2-1; clone size: many; V gene: TRBV20-1; CDR3 protein: CSAEISGRDYNEQFF; CDR3 DNA: TGCAGTGCTGAGATAAGCGGGAGGGATTACAATGAGCAGTTCTTC
D gene: -; J gene: TRBJ2-3; clone size: many; V gene: TRBV15; CDR3 protein: CATSGTGSITDTQYF; CDR3 DNA: TGTGCCACCAGCGGTACCGGGAGTATAACAGATACGCAGTATTTT
D gene: -; J gene: TRBJ1-3; clone size: -; V gene: TRBV4-2; CDR3 protein: CASSPPWSSGNTIYF; CDR3 DNA: TGTGCCAGCAGCCCCCCCTGGAGCTCTGGAAACACCATATATTTT
D gene: -; J gene: TRBJ2-7; clone size: many; V gene: TRBV29-1; CDR3 protein: CSVEFGIKAYEQYF; CDR3 DNA: TGCAGCGTTGAGTTCGGGATTAAGGCCTACGAGCAGTACTTC
D gene: -; J gene: TRBJ2-5; clone size: many; V gene: TRBV6-5; CDR3 protein: CASSFQGNQETQYF; CDR3 DNA: TGTGCCAGCAGTTTTCAGGGGAACCAAGAGACCCAGTACTTC
D gene: TRBD2; J gene: TRBJ2-3; clone size: few; V gene: TRBV5-1; CDR3 protein: CASSWASGSAGPDTQYF; CDR3 DNA: TGCGCCAGCAGCTGGGCTAGCGGGAGTGCGGGTCCAGATACGCAGTATTTT
D gene: -; J gene: TRBJ2-1; clone size: many; V gene: TRBV7-2; CDR3 protein: CASRLGLTGNEQFF; CDR3 DNA: TGTGCCAGCAGGTTGGGACTTACGGGTAATGAGCAGTTCTTC
D gene: TRBD2; J gene: TRBJ2-6; clone size: many; V gene: TRBV9; CDR3 protein: CASSASGNSGANVLTF; CDR3 DNA: TGTGCCAGCAGCGCTAGCGGGAACTCTGGGGCCAACGTCCTGACTTTC
D gene: -; J gene: TRBJ2-5; clone size: few; V gene: TRBV11-2; CDR3 protein: CASSRGGGTGQETQYF; CDR3 DNA: TGTGCCAGCAGCCGTGGCGGTGGGACTGGACAAGAGACCCAGTACTTC
D gene: -; J gene: TRBJ1-2; clone size: many; V gene: TRBV5-5; CDR3 protein: CASSLAVLHGYTF; CDR3 DNA: TGTGCCAGCAGCTTGGCCGTTTTGCATGGCTACACCTTC
D gene: -; J gene: TRBJ2-7; clone size: few; V gene: TRBV29-1; CDR3 protein: CSVVRLDKSSYEQYF; CDR3 DNA: TGCAGCGTTGTCCGGTTGGACAAGAGCTCCTACGAGCAGTACTTC
D gene: -; J gene: TRBJ1-3; clone size: many; V gene: TRBV20-1; CDR3 protein: CSVLSSGNTIYF; CDR3 DNA: TGCAGTGTACTGAGCTCTGGAAACACCATATATTTT
D gene: -; J gene: TRBJ1-1; clone size: many; V gene: TRBV5-1; CDR3 protein: CASSLVGEDTEAFF; CDR3 DNA: TGCGCCAGCAGCTTAGTCGGGGAAGACACTGAAGCTTTCTTT
D gene: TRBD2; J gene: TRBJ2-5; clone size: few; V gene: TRBV3-1; CDR3 protein: CASSQRTSGNQETQYF; CDR3 DNA: TGTGCCAGCAGCCAGCGGACTAGCGGGAATCAAGAGACCCAGTACTTC
D gene: -; J gene: TRBJ2-3; clone size: -; V gene: TRBV24-1; CDR3 protein: CVTSDLNGSGTDTQYF; CDR3 DNA: TGTGTCACCAGTGATTTGAATGGGAGTGGCACAGATACGCAGTATTTT
D gene: -; J gene: TRBJ2-5; clone size: many; V gene: TRBV29-1; CDR3 protein: CSVGPVQHQETQYF; CDR3 DNA: TGCAGCGTTGGACCGGTCCAGCACCAAGAGACCCAGTACTTC
D gene: -; J gene: TRBJ2-7; clone size: few; V gene: TRBV12-5; CDR3 protein: CASGFPAQEQYF; CDR3 DNA: TGTGCTAGTGGTTTCCCCGCACAGGAGCAGTACTTC
D gene: -; J gene: TRBJ1-3; clone size: -; V gene: TRBV15; CDR3 protein: CATSRVLSSGNTISF; CDR3 DNA: TGTGCCACCAGCAGAGTGCTGAGCTCTGGAAACACCATATCTTTT
D gene: -; J gene: TRBJ1-2; clone size: -; V gene: TRBV5-6; CDR3 protein: CASSPDGTGYGYTF; CDR3 DNA: TGTGCCAGCAGCCCCGACGGGACGGGCTATGGCTACACCTTC
D gene: -; J gene: TRBJ2-1; clone size: few; V gene: TRBV5-1; CDR3 protein: CASSADGSSYNEQFF; CDR3 DNA: TGCGCCAGCAGCGCGGACGGAAGCTCCTACAATGAGCAGTTCTTC
D gene: TRBD1; J gene: TRBJ2-7; clone size: few; V gene: TRBV20-1; CDR3 protein: CSARVRNWGQGGYEQYF; CDR3 DNA: TGCAGTGCTAGAGTCCGAAATTGGGGACAGGGGGGATACGAGCAGTACTTC
D gene: -; J gene: TRBJ2-1; clone size: many; V gene: TRBV20-1; CDR3 protein: CSARDVSYQFF; CDR3 DNA: TGCAGTGCTAGAGATGTGAGCTATCAGTTCTTC
D gene: TRBD1; J gene: TRBJ2-7; clone size: many; V gene: TRBV20-1; CDR3 protein: CSAQDRARYEQYF; CDR3 DNA: TGCAGTGCCCAGGACAGGGCAAGATACGAGCAGTACTTC
D gene: TRBD2; J gene: TRBJ2-2; clone size: few; V gene: TRBV5-1; CDR3 protein: CASSVGLAGVDTGELFF; CDR3 DNA: TGCGCCAGCAGCGTAGGACTAGCGGGAGTTGACACCGGGGAGCTGTTTTTT
D gene: -; J gene: TRBJ1-4; clone size: many; V gene: TRBV20-1; CDR3 protein: CSARALAESEKLFF; CDR3 DNA: TGCAGTGCTAGAGCCTTGGCAGAAAGTGAAAAACTGTTTTTT
D gene: TRBD1; J gene: TRBJ2-3; clone size: many; V gene: TRBV20-1; CDR3 protein: CSANPGGADTQYF; CDR3 DNA: TGCAGTGCAAACCCAGGGGGCGCAGATACGCAGTATTTT
D gene: TRBD2; J gene: TRBJ2-7; clone size: few; V gene: TRBV5-1; CDR3 protein: CASRLAGGLDEQYF; CDR3 DNA: TGCGCCAGCCGGCTAGCGGGAGGGCTCGACGAGCAGTACTTC
D gene: -; J gene: TRBJ2-1; clone size: -; V gene: TRBV12-3/TRBV12-4; CDR3 protein: CASSFQGSRLPSATYNEQFF; CDR3 DNA: TGTGCCAGCAGTTTTCAAGGGTCGCGTCTCCCTAGCGCAACCTACAATGAGCAGTTCTTC
D gene: TRBD1; J gene: TRBJ2-2; clone size: few; V gene: TRBV29-1; CDR3 protein: CSAGQGLTGELFF; CDR3 DNA: TGCAGCGCCGGACAGGGGCTAACCGGGGAGCTGTTTTTT
D gene: -; J gene: TRBJ2-3; clone size: few; V gene: TRBV10-3; CDR3 protein: CAISGRDILSSTDTQYF; CDR3 DNA: TGTGCCATCAGTGGAAGGGACATCCTATCTAGCACAGATACGCAGTATTTT
D gene: -; J gene: TRBJ1-3; clone size: many; V gene: TRBV20-1; CDR3 protein: CSARDLWEGSGNTIYF; CDR3 DNA: TGCAGTGCTAGAGATCTGTGGGAAGGCTCTGGAAACACCATATATTTT
D gene: -; J gene: TRBJ1-1; clone size: -; V gene: TRBV5-1; CDR3 protein: CASSPNSLNTEAFF; CDR3 DNA: TGCGCCAGCAGCCCTAACAGCTTGAACACTGAAGCTTTCTTT
D gene: -; J gene: TRBJ2-4; clone size: -; V gene: TRBV6-5; CDR3 protein: CASSYSRMDIQYF; CDR3 DNA: TGTGCCAGCAGTTACTCGAGAATGGACATTCAGTACTTC